This T cell receptor beta chain came from a study of CD8 T cells in ankylosing spondylitis. By quantitative 5'-RACE with molecular barcodes, the TCR beta libraries were made. One entry per CDR3 protein results from TCRdb running MiXCR on the 5' RACE reads. The sample yields some 120,000 distinct CDR3 sequences, 7% seen once. This clonotype was detected ten times or more. Its target is unknown. Germline V lookup: CDR1 ENHRY, CDR2 SYGVKD. Trimming removed 6 bases from V and 2 bases from J; junction bases left unmatched: 6. This CDR3 comprises 14 residues. Findings of the study overall: Blood of patients with ankylosing spondylitis appeared to be characterized by a TCR beta motif of several highly homologous variants. As for the disease-linked clones, they showed a CD8+ phenotype and occurred at relatively low frequencies in peripheral blood.

The TCR was taken from a male donor with ankylosing spondylitis or in good health (not recorded which). V gene TRBV10-3 combines with J gene TRBJ2-7; 8 bases map to TRBD2. The specimen was blood, either unsorted or a sorted T cell fraction (not recorded which). The CDR3 is CAIRGGAGAYEQYF. The CDR3 DNA reads TGTGCCATCAGGGGTGGAGCGGGAGCCTACGAGCAGTACTTC.